This T cell receptor (beta chain) was retrieved from a study of technical replicates of blood from a few donors. V shed 5 bases and J shed 8 bases, with 11 bases lying between them. The germline gives CDR1 SGHNT, CDR2 YYREEE (reference sequence). CDR3 length equals 12 residues. Only in-frame clones appear in the TCRdb table, and some are missing; sequencing was by immunoSEQ multiplex PCR. The table shows around 100,000 clones, with over 90% occurring only once. The V and J genes are TRBV5-4 and TRBJ2-4, with a possible D match to TRBD2 (6 bases). This TCR was recovered from a human donor in good health. Sequences were obtained from T cells isolated from PBMCs. The CDR3 loop is CASRAGRDIQYF. The CDR3 nucleotides are TGTGCCAGCAGGGCGGGACGGGACATTCAGTACTTC.